This TCR beta chain was recorded in a study of regulatory and conventional T cells in RAG deficiency. Study observations and caveats: Shorter CDR3s in all patient subsets; >80% Treg-Tconv overlap in Omenn.

Concerning this clone: As yet, its antigen is unknown.

Repertoires were generated with immunoSEQ multiplex PCR, while TCRdb's copy carries only in-frame clones and drops some. The sample includes more than 40,000 clones, 75% to 90% of them seen just once. Blood CD4+ CD25-low CD127-high conventional T cells supplied the genomic DNA template. These same records also appear under a second study, on regulatory T cells. Turning to that study: The primer mix had 52 TRBV and 13 TRBJ primers.

Specimen: CD4+ effector T cells sorted from blood. This clonotype originated in a human donor in good health.

In nucleotides, the CDR3 is TGTGCCAGCAGCTTTACTCGGACAGGGAAAGAGACCCAGTACTTC. It specifies CASSFTRTGKETQYF. This sequence joins TRBV11-2 and TRBJ2-5, with TRBD1 matching 8 bases. The V segment lost 3 bases and the J segment 3 bases; nucleotides outside the gene matches: 6. The V gene's germline CDR1 is SGHAT and CDR2 FQNNGV. CDR3 length: 15 amino acids.